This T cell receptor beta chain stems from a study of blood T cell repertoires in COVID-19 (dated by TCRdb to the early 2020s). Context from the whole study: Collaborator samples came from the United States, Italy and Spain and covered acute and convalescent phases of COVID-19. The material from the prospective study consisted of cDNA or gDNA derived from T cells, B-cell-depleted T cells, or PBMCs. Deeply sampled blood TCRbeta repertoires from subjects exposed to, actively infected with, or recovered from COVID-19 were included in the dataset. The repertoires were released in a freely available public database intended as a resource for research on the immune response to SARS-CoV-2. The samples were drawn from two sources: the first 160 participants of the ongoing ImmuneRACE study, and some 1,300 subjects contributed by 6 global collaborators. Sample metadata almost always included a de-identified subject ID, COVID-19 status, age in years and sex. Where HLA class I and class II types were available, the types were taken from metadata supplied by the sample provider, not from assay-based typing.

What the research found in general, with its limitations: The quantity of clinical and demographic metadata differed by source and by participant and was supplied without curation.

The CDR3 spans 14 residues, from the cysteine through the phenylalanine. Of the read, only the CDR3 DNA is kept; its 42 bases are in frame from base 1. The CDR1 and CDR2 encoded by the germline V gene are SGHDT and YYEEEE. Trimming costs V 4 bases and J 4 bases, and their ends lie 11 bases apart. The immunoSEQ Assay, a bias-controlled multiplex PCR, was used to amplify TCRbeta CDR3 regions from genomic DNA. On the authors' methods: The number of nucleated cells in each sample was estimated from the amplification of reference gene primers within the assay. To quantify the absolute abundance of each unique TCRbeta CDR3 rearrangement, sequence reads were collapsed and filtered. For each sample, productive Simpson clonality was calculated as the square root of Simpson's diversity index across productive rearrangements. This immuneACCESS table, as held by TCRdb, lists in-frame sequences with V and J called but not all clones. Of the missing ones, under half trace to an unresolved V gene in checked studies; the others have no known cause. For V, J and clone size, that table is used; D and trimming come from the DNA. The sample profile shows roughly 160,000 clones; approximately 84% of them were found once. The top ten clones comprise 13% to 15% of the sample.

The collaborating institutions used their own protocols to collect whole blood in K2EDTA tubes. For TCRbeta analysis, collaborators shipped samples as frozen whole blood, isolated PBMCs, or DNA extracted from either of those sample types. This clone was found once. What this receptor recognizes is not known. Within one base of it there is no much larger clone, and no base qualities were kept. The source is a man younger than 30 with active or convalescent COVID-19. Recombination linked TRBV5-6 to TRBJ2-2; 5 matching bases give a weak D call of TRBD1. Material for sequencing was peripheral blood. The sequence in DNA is TGTGCCAGCAGCGATCGACAGCTCACCGGGGAGCTGTTTTTT. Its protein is CASSDRQLTGELFF.